Below are 20 T cell receptor beta chains sequenced from a single sample in a study of blood T cell repertoires in COVID-19. TCRdb keeps only in-frame clones here, not all; method: immunoSEQ multiplex PCR. Of fewer than 350,000 clones in the sample, about 86% were seen once. The sequencing sample was made of PBMCs or T cells enriched from blood (not recorded which). The source of these receptors is a woman aged 40 to 49 with acute COVID-19.

The gene calls are TRBV19 and TRBJ1-1, with D possibly matching TRBD1 (5 bases). V lost 2 bases to trimming and J lost 6 bases, with 10 bases between them. The CDR3 has 13 residues. CDR1 LNHDA and CDR2 SQIVND come from the germline V gene (reference sequence). CDR3 amino acids: CASSIQGFSEAFF. CDR3 nucleotides: TGTGCCAGTAGTATACAGGGCTTCTCTGAAGCTTTCTTT.

The chain is built from TRBV5-6 and TRBJ1-2, with D possibly matching TRBD1 (5 bases). Germline V gene sequence: CDR1 SGHDT, CDR2 YYEEEE. The CDR3 length is 16 residues. V lost 3 bases and J lost 3, with 18 bases in between. CDR3 loop: CASSSYDRSLHYGYTF. CDR3 coding DNA: TGTGCCAGCAGCTCCTATGACAGAAGCCTCCACTATGGCTACACCTTC.

The genes are TRBV28 and TRBJ2-2; a weak D match, TRBD1 (5 bases). The CDR3 covers 15 residues. Germline V lookup: CDR1 MDHEN, CDR2 SYDVKM. Trimming removed 1 base at V and 5 bases at J, with 11 bases between. The CDR3 nucleotides read TGTGCCAGCAGTTTATCGTTTTCAGGGACCGGGGAGCTGTTTTTT. Translation: CASSLSFSGTGELFF.

The rearrangement joins TRBV5-6 to TRBJ2-7; the D is unclear. V shed 2 bases and J shed 3 bases, with 12 bases lying between them. Germline CDR1 reads SGHDT; CDR2 reads YYEEEE. This CDR3 comprises 14 residues. The CDR3 sequence: CASSFGSSIYEQYF. CDR3 nucleotides: TGTGCCAGCAGCTTCGGTTCCTCGATCTACGAGCAGTACTTC.

The chain employs TRBV19 and TRBJ1-5; D ambiguous. Trimming removed 5 bases at V and 4 bases at J, with 15 bases between. The CDR3 runs to 15 residues. CDR1 is LNHDA and CDR2 is SQIVND in the germline V gene (reference sequence). The CDR3 DNA follows: TGTGCCAGTAGTCCTTCTTCCCCGCAGAATCAGCCCCAGCATTTT. It codes for CASSPSSPQNQPQHF.

This clone was observed many times. The chain uses TRBV11-3 and TRBJ2-2; D is unresolved. V dropped 3 bases and J dropped 0 bases, with 5 bases sitting between them. Germline V gives CDR1 SGHNT, CDR2 YENEEA. The CDR3 is 14 residues long. In DNA form, the CDR3 reads TGTGCCAGCAGCTTTGAGTCGAACACCGGGGAGCTGTTTTTT. Amino acids: CASSFESNTGELFF.

V and J are TRBV3-1 (or the pseudogene TRBV3-2) and TRBJ1-2, with a possible D match to TRBD1 (6 bases). The CDR3 consists of 15 residues. Germline CDR1 reads LGHDT; CDR2 reads YNNKEL (reference sequence). With 1 base removed from V and 8 bases from J, the gap between germline ends came to 17 bases. This CDR3 reads CASSQVRSGQRGYTF. The CDR3 coding sequence is TGTGCCAGCAGCCAAGTCCGCTCGGGACAAAGGGGCTACACCTTC.

The V call is TRBV29-1, the J call TRBJ1-2; 9 nucleotides line up with TRBD1. In germline, CDR1 is SQVTM, CDR2 ANQGSEA. V lost 3 bases and J lost 7; bases outside the gene matches: 3. There are 12 residues in the CDR3. CDR3 loop: CSVDRDRAGYTF. The DNA for the CDR3 is TGCAGCGTTGATAGGGACAGGGCTGGCTACACCTTC. The entire variable domain, with the rest obtained from reference TRBV29-1 and TRBJ1-2, is as follows: SAVISQKPSRDICQRGTSLTIQCQVDSQVTMMFWYRQQPGQSLTLIATANQGSEATYESGFVIDKFPISRPNLTFSTLTVSNMSPEDSSIYLCSVDRDRAGYTFGSGTRLTVV.

The V and J genes are TRBV21-1 and TRBJ2-2; TRBD2, as called in the table, went unchecked against the DNA. TRBV21-1 counts as a pseudogene. CDR3 length equals 16 residues. CDR3 in amino acids: CASSPRPRPSDGELFF. The DNA for the CDR3 is TGTGCCAGCAGCCCCCGGCCGAGGCCCTCCGACGGGGAGCTGTTTTTT.

The chain uses TRBV6-5 and TRBJ2-7; 10 nucleotides agree with TRBD2. Losses at the gene ends were 0 bases for V and 7 bases for J; bases not matched to a gene: 6. This CDR3 comprises 15 residues. Per germline, CDR1 MNHEY and CDR2 SVGAGI. The CDR3 bases are TGTGCCAGCAGTTACTCCCCCACTAGCGGGGTAGAGCAGTACTTC. It is translated as CASSYSPTSGVEQYF.

Remarks on this clone: The sample holds other DNA sequences that translate to the same CDR3. The chain combines TRBV6-5 with TRBJ2-7; 9 positions agree with TRBD1. Looked up from germline, CDR1 is MNHEY and CDR2 is SVGAGI. J was trimmed by 4 bases and V by 8 bases; bases with no gene match: 0. The CDR3 is made up of 11 amino acids. The CDR3 DNA reads TGTGCCAGCGGACAGGGGTACGAGCAGTACTTC. Protein product: CASGQGYEQYF.

This chain uses TRBV4-3 with TRBJ2-5; D not certain. Germline V lookup: CDR1 LGHNA, CDR2 YSLEER. Trimming took 0 bases from V and 5 from J, leaving 13 bases between them. This CDR3 has 15 residues. CDR3 coding DNA: TGCGCCAGCAGCCAAGATCTGACAAGCAGGGAGACCCAGTACTTC. Its translation: CASSQDLTSRETQYF.

The rearrangement joins TRBV2 to TRBJ1-2, with 7 bases identical to TRBD1. This CDR3 region has 14 residues. The germline V gene has CDR1 SNHLY and CDR2 FYNNEI. Trimming cost V 2 bases and J 4 bases; bases outside gene matches: 4. The CDR3 sequence: CASSEKGAGYGYTF. For the CDR3, the DNA is TGTGCCAGCAGTGAAAAGGGGGCGGGCTATGGCTACACCTTC. Complete variable domain (other parts from reference TRBV2 and TRBJ1-2): EPEVTQTPSHQVTQMGQEVILRCVPISNHLYFYWYRQILGQKVEFLVSFYNNEISEKSEIFDDQFSVERPDGSNFTLKIRSTKLEDSAMYFCASSEKGAGYGYTFGSGTRLTVV.

The chain combines TRBV19 with TRBJ1-1; a weak D match, TRBD1 (5 bases). V lost 7 bases to trimming and J lost 3 bases, with 21 bases between them. Germline V gene data show CDR1 as LNHDA and CDR2 as SQIVND (reference sequence). The CDR3 is 16 residues long. Written as DNA, the CDR3 is TGTGCCAGTAATGCGGGCGGGGGACCAGTGGACACTGAAGCTTTCTTT. It yields the protein CASNAGGGPVDTEAFF. The full variable domain, its missing parts supplied by reference TRBV19 and TRBJ1-1, is DGGITQSPKYLFRKEGQNVTLSCEQNLNHDAMYWYRQDPGQGLRLIYYSQIVNDFQKGDIAEGYSVSREKKESFPLTVTSAQKNPTAFYLCASNAGGGPVDTEAFFGQGTRLTVV.

Comments on this clone: The sample carries other DNA sequences with the same CDR3. This chain uses TRBV7-2 with TRBJ2-1, with 16 bases that match TRBD2. This CDR3 comprises 16 residues. Germline V gene sequence: CDR1 SGHTA, CDR2 FQGNSA. Trimming took 3 bases from V and 7 from J; bases not matched to a gene: 3. This CDR3 reads CASSLGLAGGLNEQFF. The CDR3 DNA reads as TGTGCCAGCAGCTTGGGACTAGCGGGGGGGCTGAATGAGCAGTTCTTC.

The chain links TRBV4-1 to TRBJ2-7, with 8 bases aligning to TRBD1. Germline values: CDR1 MGHRA, CDR2 YSYEKL. The CDR3 loop spans 15 amino acids. With V trimmed by 2 bases and J by 4 bases, 7 bases remained unmatched. The CDR3 loop reads CASSQPATGAYEQYF. The DNA of the CDR3 is TGCGCCAGCAGCCAACCTGCGACAGGGGCGTACGAGCAGTACTTC.

The V and J genes are TRBV2 and TRBJ1-2, with 9 bases aligning to TRBD1. V shed 4 bases and J 4 bases; nucleotides not matched to a gene: 7. The CDR3 sequence is 15 residues long. Germline V gene data show CDR1 as SNHLY and CDR2 as FYNNEI. The CDR3 nucleotides read TGTGCCAGCAGTGCATCGACAGGGGGGAGCTATGGCTACACCTTC. Its translation: CASSASTGGSYGYTF.

This clone was counted ten times or more. The chain links TRBV3-1 (or the pseudogene TRBV3-2) to TRBJ1-1, with 7 positions matching TRBD1. The germline CDR1 and CDR2 sequences are LGHDT and YNNKEL (reference sequence). The CDR3 is 14 residues long. The J segment lost 1 base and the V segment lost 4 bases, leaving 3 bases of the junction unmatched. The DNA for the CDR3 is TGTGCCAGCAGCCTCAGACAGGGGAACACTGAAGCTTTCTTT. Its protein is CASSLRQGNTEAFF.

This sequence joins TRBV7-9 and TRBJ2-7; 11 nucleotides align to TRBD1. This CDR3 is 14 amino acids long. Germline assignment: CDR1 SEHNR and CDR2 FQNEAQ (reference sequence). The junction had 5 bases not matched to a gene; V was cut back by 5 bases and J by 5 bases. The CDR3 here is CASSPGQGAHEQYF. CDR3 DNA: TGTGCCAGCAGCCCCGGACAGGGGGCCCACGAGCAGTACTTC.

The chain uses TRBV19 and TRBJ2-5, with 8 bases lining up with TRBD2. The CDR3 totals 15 residues. Germline V gene data show CDR1 as LNHDA and CDR2 as SQIVND (reference sequence). J lost 2 bases, V lost 1 base, and 3 bases had no gene match. CDR3 amino acids: CASSIVGGRQETQYF. In DNA, the CDR3 is TGTGCCAGTAGTATAGTAGGCGGGAGGCAAGAGACCCAGTACTTC.